These 21 T cell receptor beta chains share one sample of origin, sequenced in a study of blood T cell repertoires in COVID-19. The method was immunoSEQ multiplex PCR; TCRdb's version includes in-frame clones alone and lacks a portion of them. There are 350,000 to 450,000 clones in the sample; approximately 88% occur only once, and 1.2% lies in the top ten. The sample consisted of peripheral blood. All receptors come from a man aged 40-49 years with acute or convalescent COVID-19.

V is TRBV30 and J is TRBJ1-2; D is undetermined. Trimming shortened V by 1 base and J by 5 bases, and 5 bases separated the two germline ends. The CDR3 has 11 amino acids. Germline CDR1 reads GTSNPN; CDR2 reads SVGIG (reference sequence). CDR3 residues: CAWSGGYGYTF. For the CDR3, the DNA is TGTGCCTGGAGTGGCGGGTATGGCTACACCTTC. Based on the CDR3 plus reference TRBV30 and TRBJ1-2, the full variable domain is SQTIHQWPATLVQPVGSPLSLECTVEGTSNPNLYWYRQAAGRGLQLLFYSVGIGQISSEVPQNLSASRPQDRQFILSSKKLLLSDSGFYLCAWSGGYGYTFGSGTRLTVV.

The V and J genes are TRBV18 and TRBJ2-5; the match to TRBD2 covers 9 bases. The CDR3 runs 14 residues. Germline V gene sequence: CDR1 KGHSH, CDR2 LQKENI. The V gene end was trimmed by 2 bases and the J gene end by 5 bases; junction bases not matched to a gene: 3. The CDR3: CASSPEAGGETQYF. The CDR3 nucleotides are TGTGCCAGCTCACCAGAGGCGGGAGGGGAGACCCAGTACTTC.

The chain has TRBV4-2 and TRBJ2-7; 7 positions match TRBD1. This CDR3 region has 14 residues. The J segment lost 1 base and the V segment lost 1 base, leaving 1 base of the junction unmatched. Germline values: CDR1 LGHNA, CDR2 YNFKEQ. CDR3 nucleotide sequence: TGTGCCAGCAGCCAAGGACAGGGATCCTACGAGCAGTACTTC. The encoded protein is CASSQGQGSYEQYF.

This clone was observed a single time. The chain recombines TRBV27 with TRBJ1-2; 8 bases match TRBD1. Germline assignment: CDR1 MNHEY and CDR2 SMNVEV (reference sequence). CDR3 length: 13 residues. Trimming at V came to 5 bases and at J to 6 bases, leaving 5 bases not matched to a gene. The CDR3 DNA reads as TGTGCCAGCAGTCCAGGGGGCTCGGATGGCTACACCTTC. This sequence encodes CASSPGGSDGYTF.

The V gene is TRBV3-1 (or the pseudogene TRBV3-2), the J gene TRBJ2-3; TRBD2 agrees at 8 bases. CDR1 LGHDT and CDR2 YNNKEL come from the germline V gene (reference sequence). Trimming removed 1 base from V and 0 bases from J; junction bases left unmatched: 6. This CDR3 has 17 amino acids. The chain's CDR3 is CASSQGLAGASTDTQYF. CDR3 bases: TGTGCCAGCAGCCAAGGCCTAGCGGGTGCTAGCACAGATACGCAGTATTTT.

The DNA for the CDR3 is TGCGCCAGCAGTGAGTCGAGCCAAAACTATGGCTACACCTTC. It yields the protein CASSESSQNYGYTF. This rearrangement joins TRBV10-2 to TRBJ1-2; D is ambiguous. The CDR3 is made up of 14 amino acids. CDR1 and CDR2 from the germline V gene are WSHSY and SAAADI. The ends were cut back, 0 bases at V and 2 bases at J, with 7 bases in the middle.

This clone was seen at least ten times. The chain uses TRBV6-7 and TRBJ2-1, with no clear D. TRBV6-7 counts as an open reading frame of uncertain function. With 2 bases removed from V and 0 bases from J, the gap between germline ends came to 14 bases. The CDR3 is made up of 17 amino acids. The CDR3 protein is CASSYDSSMSSYNEQFF. The CDR3 DNA reads as TGTGCCAGCAGTTACGATTCGTCCATGAGCTCCTACAATGAGCAGTTCTTC.

The gene calls are TRBV25-1 and TRBJ2-1, with 11 bases aligning to TRBD1. With V trimmed by 4 bases and J by 9 bases, 8 bases remained unmatched. This CDR3 region has 15 residues. CDR1 is MGHDK and CDR2 is SYGVNS in the germline V gene. CDR3 loop: CASSAPGQGDIEQFF. Written as DNA, the CDR3 is TGTGCCAGCAGTGCCCCGGGACAGGGGGATATTGAGCAGTTCTTC.

The chain carries TRBV28 and TRBJ1-6, with a possible D match to TRBD1 (5 bases). This CDR3 has 15 amino acids. V was pared by 2 bases and J by 6 bases, with 11 bases between. The germline V gene has CDR1 MDHEN and CDR2 SYDVKM. The CDR3 reads CASSLNQGGNSPLHF. For the CDR3, the DNA is TGTGCCAGCAGTTTAAATCAGGGTGGTAATTCACCCCTCCACTTT.

The chain uses TRBV13 and TRBJ2-5, with a tentative D call TRBD2 (6 bases). CDR1 is PRHDT, CDR2 FYEKMQ, per germline (reference sequence). Trimming pared 7 bases from V and 1 base from J, leaving 22 bases between. This CDR3 has 17 residues. The CDR3, as DNA: TGTGCCAGCAAGTCGGATCTAGCAATCGGGGGCCAAGAGACCCAGTACTTC. It is translated as CASKSDLAIGGQETQYF.

This clone was counted once. The chain uses TRBV29-1 and TRBJ1-4; a weak D match, TRBD1 (6 bases). Deletions cut 4 bases from V and 0 bases from J, with 18 bases between. The CDR3 extends over 17 amino acids. Germline V CDR1 and CDR2: SQVTM, ANQGSEA. The CDR3 sequence is CSVAGGQAFATNEKLFF. The CDR3 DNA is TGCAGCGTTGCGGGGGGCCAAGCCTTTGCAACTAATGAAAAACTGTTTTTT.

The V and J genes are TRBV18 and TRBJ2-7; the match to TRBD1 covers 7 bases. This CDR3 is 13 amino acids long. V shed 2 bases, J shed 6 bases, and the junction held 4 bases outside the gene matches. CDR1 is KGHSH and CDR2 is LQKENI in the germline V gene. CDR3 residues: CASSPEDRSEQYF. The DNA for the CDR3 is TGTGCCAGCTCACCAGAGGACAGGAGCGAGCAGTACTTC.

The chain is built from TRBV14 and TRBJ2-5, with 9 positions matching TRBD2. Germline V CDR1 and CDR2: SGHDN, FVKESK. The junction had 6 bases not matched to a gene; V was cut back by 5 bases and J by 5 bases. CDR3 length: 14 amino acids. CDR3 bases: TGTGCCAGCAGCTCACTAGCGGGTGGGGAGACCCAGTACTTC. This translates into CASSSLAGGETQYF.

This clone appeared a single time. The chain couples TRBV21-1 to TRBJ1-5; the table's TRBD1 call for D was not verified on the DNA. TRBV21-1 is tagged as a pseudogene. The CDR3 length is 16 residues. CDR3 sequence reads: CASSNFIRISNQPQHF. DNA of the CDR3: TGTGCCAGCAGCAATTTTATCAGGATTAGCAATCAGCCCCAGCATTTT.

J is TRBJ1-2 and V is TRBV5-6, with D possibly matching TRBD1 (5 bases). The CDR3 sequence is 15 residues long. Trimming pared 4 bases from V and 4 bases from J, leaving 17 bases between. Germline CDR1 SGHDT, CDR2 YYEEEE. CDR3 DNA: TGTGCCAGCAGCCCACTTAGGGGAGGGTTCTATGGCTACACCTTC. Amino acid sequence: CASSPLRGGFYGYTF.

The chain recombines TRBV5-1 with TRBJ2-7, with 8 bases identical to TRBD2. The CDR3 spans 14 residues. Trimming cost V 7 bases and J 6 bases; bases outside gene matches: 12. CDR1 and CDR2 from the germline V gene are SGHRS and YFSETQ. CDR3 DNA sequence: TGCGCCAGCGCCTTCGGGGGGGCGTCGATCGAGCAGTACTTC. Translated: CASAFGGASIEQYF.

V and J are TRBV6-5 and TRBJ1-5; D is ambiguous. Germline CDR1 reads MNHEY; CDR2 reads SVGAGI. This CDR3 comprises 13 residues. Trimming removed 6 bases from V and 1 base from J, with 7 bases in between. The DNA of the CDR3 is TGTGCCAGCAGGCACGGGAGCAATCAGCCCCAGCATTTT. Translating gives CASRHGSNQPQHF.

The chain carries TRBV7-3 and TRBJ2-7; 7 nucleotides match TRBD2. CDR1 is SGHTA, CDR2 FQGTGA, per germline. Unmatched junction bases numbered 5, after V lost 4 bases and J lost 2 bases. The CDR3 runs to 14 residues. Here the CDR3 DNA reads TGTGCCAGCAGCTCTAGCGGCCGGGCCTACGAGCAGTACTTC. This sequence encodes CASSSSGRAYEQYF.

The rearrangement links TRBV28 to TRBJ2-3; TRBD2 matches at 8 bases. J lost 1 base, V lost 5 bases, and 8 bases had no gene match. The germline gives CDR1 MDHEN, CDR2 SYDVKM. The CDR3 sequence is 16 residues long. CDR3 sequence: CASSPRAGAGTDTQYF. The CDR3 DNA reads as TGTGCCAGCAGTCCCCGAGCGGGAGCGGGCACAGATACGCAGTATTTT.

The chain recombines TRBV5-1 with TRBJ2-5; perhaps TRBD1 as D (5 bases). This CDR3 has 16 residues. Germline lookup yields CDR1 SGHRS and CDR2 YFSETQ. V dropped 0 bases and J dropped 4 bases, with 16 bases sitting between them. The DNA for the CDR3 is TGCGCCAGCAGCTTGGTCAGGGATTCCGGTTCAGAGACCCAGTACTTC. It encodes CASSLVRDSGSETQYF.

This chain uses TRBV27 with TRBJ2-5, with D possibly being TRBD1 (5 bases). Trimming cost V 2 bases and J 12 bases, with 19 bases left between them. This CDR3 is 14 amino acids long. Germline V CDR1 and CDR2: MNHEY, SMNVEV (reference sequence). The CDR3 spells CASSLRGSIPPEYF. The CDR3 bases are TGTGCCAGCAGTTTAAGGGGCAGTATCCCCCCAGAGTACTTC.